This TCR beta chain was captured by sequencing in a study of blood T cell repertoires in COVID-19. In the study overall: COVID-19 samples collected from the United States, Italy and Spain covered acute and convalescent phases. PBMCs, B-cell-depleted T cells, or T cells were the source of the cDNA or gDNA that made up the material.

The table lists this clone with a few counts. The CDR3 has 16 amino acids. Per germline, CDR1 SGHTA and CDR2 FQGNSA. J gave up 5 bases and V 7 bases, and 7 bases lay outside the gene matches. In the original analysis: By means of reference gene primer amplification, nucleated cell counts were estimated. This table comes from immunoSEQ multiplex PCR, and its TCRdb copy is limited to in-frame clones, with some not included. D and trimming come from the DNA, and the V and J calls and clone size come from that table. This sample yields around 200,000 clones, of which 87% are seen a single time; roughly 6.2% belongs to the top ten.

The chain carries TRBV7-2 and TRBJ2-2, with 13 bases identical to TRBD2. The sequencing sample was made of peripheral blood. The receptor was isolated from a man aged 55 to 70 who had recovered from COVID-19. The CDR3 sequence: CASTALAGGLTGELFF. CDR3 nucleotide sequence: TGTGCCAGCACCGCACTAGCGGGGGGGCTAACCGGGGAGCTGTTTTTT.